The 2 T cell receptor beta chains below were found in one sample sequenced in a study of T cells in Graves' hyperthyroidism and ophthalmopathy. Using RNA transcripts as the source, TCR beta CDR3 regions were amplified. Initially, a first-round RT-PCR of the TCR CDR3 employed the HTBI primer set. MiXCR was run by TCRdb on the multiplex PCR reads, yielding one entry per CDR3 protein. Among about 520,000 distinct CDR3 sequences listed, approximately 25% were seen once. Sequenced material: blood. These receptors all stem from a woman between 25 and 40 years old with Graves' ophthalmopathy.

In this sample, this clonotype turned up many times. This sequence joins TRBV6-2 or TRBV6-3 and TRBJ1-2, with D maybe TRBD1 (5 bases). Germline V gene lookup returns CDR1 MNHEY and CDR2 SVGEGT. The CDR3 sequence is 13 residues long. V was clipped by 7 bases and J by 8 bases, with 17 bases between them. CDR3 in amino acids: CASTNGVGRGYTF. The CDR3 bases are TGTGCCAGCACAAACGGAGTGGGACGCGGCTACACCTTC.

The chain has TRBV19 and TRBJ1-2; D is unclear. Germline V gene lookup returns CDR1 LNHDA and CDR2 SQIVND (reference sequence). The CDR3 totals 14 residues. The CDR3 sequence is CAPGRSILNGGYTF. Here the CDR3 DNA reads TGTGCTCCTGGCAGGAGCATTCTTAACGGGGGCTACACCTTC.